Below are 22 T cell receptor beta chains sequenced from a single sample in a study of CD8 T cells in ankylosing spondylitis. Study-level points and caveats: One TCR beta motif, made up of under ten highly homologous variants, appeared characteristic of ankylosing spondylitis blood.

Via MiXCR, TCRdb re-called the 5' RACE reads, giving one row per CDR3 protein. The sample yields about 390,000 distinct CDR3 sequences, more than 20% seen once. No antigen has been assigned to these receptors. Sequenced material: blood, either unsorted or a sorted T cell fraction (not recorded which). Receptors originate from a male donor with ankylosing spondylitis.

J is TRBJ2-1 and V is TRBV12-5, with D perhaps assigned TRBD1 or TRBD2 (5 bases each). Per the germline V gene, CDR1 is LGHNT and CDR2 is FRNRAP. V was shortened by 5 bases and J by 8 bases, with 19 bases between the two germline ends. The CDR3 loop spans 15 amino acids. This CDR3 reads CASGPAGAGSHEQFF. CDR3 sequence (DNA): TGTGCTAGTGGTCCCGCAGGAGCAGGGAGCCATGAGCAGTTCTTC.

The chain carries TRBV3-1 and TRBJ1-5; D not resolved. V lost 4 bases, J lost 6 bases, and 16 bases lay in between. The CDR3 covers 15 residues. The germline V gene encodes CDR1 LGHDT and CDR2 YNNKEL (reference sequence). This CDR3 reads CASSLRTSAGQPQHF. Written as DNA, the CDR3 is TGTGCCAGCAGCCTGAGGACGTCCGCGGGTCAGCCCCAGCATTTT.

The chain couples TRBV6-1 to TRBJ2-3, with D possibly matching TRBD2 (6 bases). Trimming cost V 6 bases and J 4 bases, with 14 bases left between them. This CDR3 region has 14 residues. Germline lookup yields CDR1 MNHNS and CDR2 SASEGT. The CDR3 spells CASRRASAADTQYF. The CDR3 region has the DNA TGTGCCAGCAGGAGGGCTAGCGCTGCAGATACGCAGTATTTT.

V is TRBV12-3 or TRBV12-4 and J is TRBJ2-1, with 9 bases lining up with TRBD2. Unmatched junction bases numbered 5, after V lost 3 bases and J lost 8 bases. The CDR3 totals 14 residues. CDR3 amino acids: CASSFLAGDDEQFF. The CDR3, as DNA: TGTGCCAGCAGTTTTTTAGCGGGAGACGATGAGCAGTTCTTC.

V gene TRBV24-1 combines with J gene TRBJ2-2, with unresolved D. The CDR3 is 19 amino acids. Germline V gene sequence: CDR1 KGHDR, CDR2 SFDVKD. Between the trimmed V and J ends, which lost 2 bases and 5 bases, there was a span of 23 bases. CDR3 amino acids: CATSDWPRLGSVETGELFF. The CDR3 DNA reads TGTGCCACCAGTGATTGGCCTCGTTTAGGGTCCGTGGAGACCGGGGAGCTGTTTTTT.

The count of this clonotype is one. The J gene is TRBJ2-7, the V gene TRBV5-1; tentatively, D is TRBD1 (6 bases). The ends were cut back, 0 bases at V and 0 bases at J, with 19 bases in the middle. The length of the CDR3 is 18 residues. Germline CDR1 and CDR2: SGHRS and YFSETQ. The DNA of the CDR3 is TGCGCCAGCAGCTTGGGATCCACAGGGATACAAACCTCCTACGAGCAGTACTTC. The encoded protein is CASSLGSTGIQTSYEQYF.

There are a few counts of this clonotype. The genes are TRBV20-1 and TRBJ2-1; TRBD1 or TRBD2 may be the D gene (5 bases each). Germline V CDR1 and CDR2: DFQATT, SNEGSKA (reference sequence). The V gene lost 0 bases and the J gene lost 14 bases, with 17 bases spanning the gap. The CDR3 has 13 amino acids. The DNA of the CDR3 is TGCAGTGCTAGAGATTTTTATTCAGGGAGCGAGTTCTTC. Translating gives CSARDFYSGSEFF.

V and J are TRBV18 and TRBJ2-7; TRBD2 is a possible D gene (7 bases). CDR1 KGHSH and CDR2 LQKENI come from the germline V gene. V was cut by 6 bases and J by 6 bases, with 24 bases left in between. The CDR3 has 16 amino acids. This CDR3 reads CASSSQVAGEGGEQYF. CDR3 DNA sequence: TGTGCCAGCTCGTCTCAAGTGGCGGGAGAAGGGGGCGAGCAGTACTTC.

V usage is TRBV4-3 and J usage is TRBJ2-4, with D perhaps matching TRBD2 (6 bases). The V gene's germline CDR1 is LGHNA and CDR2 YSLEER. This CDR3 is built from 15 residues. The germline V and J ends were trimmed by 1 base and 1 base, with 8 bases remaining between them. CDR3 loop: CASSQVEGAKNIQYF. The CDR3 coding sequence is TGCGCCAGCAGCCAAGTGGAGGGGGCCAAAAACATTCAGTACTTC.

The CDR3: CASSVTGDISKYRTDTQYF. The CDR3 DNA reads TGTGCCAGCAGCGTTACAGGGGACATAAGCAAATATAGAACAGATACGCAGTATTTT. V usage is TRBV5-6 and J usage is TRBJ2-3, with TRBD1 matching over 7 bases. Germline V gene lookup returns CDR1 SGHDT and CDR2 YYEEEE. This CDR3 contains 19 residues. V shed 4 bases, J shed 3 bases, and the junction held 20 bases outside the gene matches.

The chain uses TRBV7-2 and TRBJ1-1, with no clear D. V lost 2 bases and J lost 4, with 8 bases in between. The CDR3 is 13 amino acids. Germline CDR1 is SGHTA and CDR2 is FQGNSA. The CDR3 here is CASSLSAGTEAFF. The CDR3, as DNA: TGTGCCAGCAGCTTATCAGCGGGCACTGAAGCTTTCTTT.

This chain joins TRBV2 and TRBJ2-1, with D perhaps TRBD1 (6 bases). The CDR3 consists of 15 residues. Germline V lookup: CDR1 SNHLY, CDR2 FYNNEI. V was pared by 6 bases and J by 1 base, with 13 bases between. The CDR3 region is CASRAGVGSYNEQFF. The CDR3 DNA sequence: TGTGCCAGCAGAGCAGGGGTAGGGTCCTACAATGAGCAGTTCTTC.

V usage is TRBV6-2 or TRBV6-3 and J usage is TRBJ2-7, with a possible D match to TRBD2 (6 bases). Trimming left V 6 bases short and J 6 bases short, with 15 bases between. The CDR3 has 13 amino acids. Per germline, CDR1 MNHEY and CDR2 SVGEGT. The CDR3 protein is CASRPPTSTEQYF. DNA of the CDR3: TGTGCCAGCAGACCTCCCACTAGCACCGAGCAGTACTTC.

This clonotype was detected only a few times. This sequence joins TRBV5-6 and TRBJ1-2; perhaps TRBD1 as D (5 bases). CDR3 length: 13 amino acids. V lost 6 bases and J 1 base, leaving 10 bases between the germline ends. Germline CDR1 is SGHDT and CDR2 is YYEEEE. CDR3 protein: CASTGTYNYGYTF. As DNA, the CDR3 is TGTGCCAGCACCGGGACTTATAACTATGGCTACACCTTC.

This clonotype showed up just a few times. The V call is TRBV5-1, the J call TRBJ2-5; a weak D match, TRBD2 (5 bases). The CDR3 is made up of 14 amino acids. V lost 5 bases and J lost 2, with 13 bases in between. Per germline, CDR1 SGHRS and CDR2 YFSETQ. Here the CDR3 reads CASSGGGRQETQYF. CDR3 DNA sequence: TGCGCCAGCAGTGGTGGCGGGCGACAAGAGACCCAGTACTTC.

This clonotype has more than one count but fewer than ten. The chain uses TRBV5-1 and TRBJ2-1; D is perhaps TRBD1 (6 bases). Germline values: CDR1 SGHRS, CDR2 YFSETQ. The V gene lost 4 bases and the J gene lost 6 bases, with 17 bases spanning the gap. CDR3 length: 15 amino acids. Written as DNA, the CDR3 is TGCGCCAGCAGCAGGGGACATGGGGGTAGCAATGAGCAGTTCTTC. Translating it yields CASSRGHGGSNEQFF. Full variable domain (outside the CDR3, taken from reference TRBV5-1 and TRBJ2-1): KAGVTQTPRYLIKTRGQQVTLSCSPISGHRSVSWYQQTPGQGLQFLFEYFSETQRNKGNFPGRFSGRQFSNSRSEMNVSTLELGDSALYLCASSRGHGGSNEQFFGPGTRLTVL.

This clonotype occurred a few times. The rearrangement uses TRBV10-3 and TRBJ2-5; perhaps TRBD2 as D (5 bases). The CDR3 has 15 residues. V gave up 3 bases and J gave up 2 bases, with 13 bases separating them. Germline assignment: CDR1 ENHRY and CDR2 SYGVKD. The CDR3 DNA reads TGTGCCATCAGTGACTACTACCGAGGGCAAGAGACCCAGTACTTC. Its translation: CAISDYYRGQETQYF.

This clonotype appeared a few times. The rearrangement joins TRBV5-1 to TRBJ2-5; D is unresolved. V was cut by 4 bases and J by 2 bases, with 6 bases left in between. Germline loops: CDR1 SGHRS, CDR2 YFSETQ. This CDR3 comprises 12 residues. CDR3 in DNA: TGCGCCAGCAGCACTGATCAAGAGACCCAGTACTTC. Residues: CASSTDQETQYF. The full variable domain, completed using reference TRBV5-1 and TRBJ2-5, is KAGVTQTPRYLIKTRGQQVTLSCSPISGHRSVSWYQQTPGQGLQFLFEYFSETQRNKGNFPGRFSGRQFSNSRSEMNVSTLELGDSALYLCASSTDQETQYFGPGTRLLVL.

The rearrangement uses TRBV19 and TRBJ2-3; TRBD2 agrees at 11 bases. The CDR3 runs 16 residues. J gave up 0 bases and V 1 base, and 0 bases lay outside the gene matches. CDR1 is LNHDA and CDR2 is SQIVND in the germline V gene (reference sequence). CDR3 nucleotides: TGTGCCAGTAGTATAGGACTAGCGGGAAGCACAGATACGCAGTATTTT. Amino acids: CASSIGLAGSTDTQYF.

The chain couples TRBV11-2 to TRBJ2-3; D possibly corresponds to TRBD1 (5 bases). This CDR3 is built from 14 residues. From germline, CDR1 is SGHAT and CDR2 FQNNGV. Trimming left V 5 bases short and J 1 base short, with 10 bases between. For the CDR3, the DNA is TGTGCCAGCAGCAGGGGAAAGGGCACAGATACGCAGTATTTT. Translation gives CASSRGKGTDTQYF.

This clonotype turned up a few times. This sequence joins TRBV6-1 and TRBJ1-2; 9 nucleotides align to TRBD1. Germline CDR1 and CDR2: MNHNS and SASEGT. The CDR3 runs 15 residues. The J segment lost 7 bases and the V segment lost 0 bases, leaving 6 bases of the junction unmatched. In DNA, the CDR3 is TGTGCCAGCAGTGAAGCCGGGACAGGGTGGGGTGGCTACACCTTC. This gives the protein CASSEAGTGWGGYTF.

This clonotype was recorded a few times. This chain uses TRBV7-2 with TRBJ1-5, with D possibly TRBD1 on 5 matching bases. There are 15 residues in the CDR3. CDR1 is SGHTA and CDR2 is FQGNSA in the germline V gene. V was trimmed by 3 bases and J by 7 bases, leaving 16 bases between them. The DNA for the CDR3 is TGTGCCAGCAGCTTCGGTGGTGGGGGGTACCAGCCCCAGCATTTT. It encodes CASSFGGGGYQPQHF. Filled out from reference TRBV7-2 and TRBJ1-5, the complete variable domain reads GAGVSQSPSNKVTEKGKDVELRCDPISGHTALYWYRQSLGQGLEFLIYFQGNSAPDKSGLPSDRFSAERTGGSVSTLTIQRTQQEDSAVYLCASSFGGGGYQPQHFGDGTRLSIL.